This T cell receptor (beta chain) was identified during a study of T cells in women clearing cervical HPV infection. Study as a whole: Cases: HPV16-related CIN3 or worse on histology, a couple of invasive cancers. Only a few women had HLA typing results available. Controls gave blood once infection was undetectable; cases at lesion identification. Points from the study as a whole: Repertoire richness, not evenness, was significantly elevated in CIN3+ cases versus controls.

Germline CDR1 and CDR2: SGHRS and YFSETQ. The CDR3 covers 15 residues. Trimming pared 0 bases from V and 3 bases from J, leaving 9 bases between. Sequencing used immunoSEQ multiplex PCR; TCRdb keeps in-frame clones, though not all of them. Across about 20,000 clones, the top ten clones capture over 5.5% of the sample. To note about this clone: Its matching antigen is unknown. Read coverage stops 3 residues before the CDR3 terminus; the germline J gene supplies the remainder.

This sequence originates from a woman aged 18 to 75 with a cervical HPV16 infection that either progressed to CIN3+ or cleared (not recorded which). Sample: blood buffy coat. The chain links TRBV5-1 to TRBJ2-2; D possibly corresponds to TRBD2 (6 bases). The DNA read from the CDR3 is TGCGCCAGCAGCTTGGTCGGGGGAGACACCGGGGAG. The encoded protein is CASSLVGGDTGE. The whole CDR3 sequence is CASSLVGGDTGELFF.